Each of the 21 T cell receptor beta chains below was sequenced from the same sample in a study of early T cells in non-severe SARS-CoV-2 infection. From the 5' RACE reads, TCRdb called clonotypes with MiXCR, one entry per CDR3 protein. The table lists 20,000 to 30,000 distinct CDR3 sequences, roughly 4.1% of them singletons. Sequencing input: whole blood. These receptors were obtained from an adult who was a healthcare worker with PCR-confirmed SARS-CoV-2 infection or an uninfected control (not recorded which).

This clonotype appeared a few times. The chain uses TRBV5-6 and TRBJ2-1; 13 bases map to TRBD2. Germline CDR1 and CDR2: SGHDT and YYEEEE. Trimming cost V 4 bases and J 4 bases; bases outside gene matches: 8. The CDR3 covers 17 residues. In nucleotides, the CDR3 is TGTGCCAGCAGCCCGACTAGCGGGGGGACCAATTACAATGAGCAGTTCTTC. It specifies CASSPTSGGTNYNEQFF.

This clonotype was counted many times. This chain joins TRBV11-2 and TRBJ2-7; D remains ambiguous. CDR1 is SGHAT, CDR2 FQNNGV, per germline. The CDR3 length is 15 residues. Trimming stripped 2 bases from V and 5 bases from J, with 16 bases between. CDR3 nucleotide sequence: TGTGCCAGCAGCTTAATCGGGCAGTTCTTGGACGAGCAGTACTTC. Its translation is CASSLIGQFLDEQYF. The full variable domain, completed using reference TRBV11-2 and TRBJ2-7, is EAGVAQSPRYKIIEKRQSVAFWCNPISGHATLYWYQQILGQGPKLLIQFQNNGVVDDSQLPKDRFSAERLKGVDSTLKIQPAKLEDSAVYLCASSLIGQFLDEQYFGPGTRLTVT.

This clonotype showed up many times. This chain uses TRBV5-1 with TRBJ2-3; a possible D gene is TRBD1 (6 bases). Germline V gives CDR1 SGHRS, CDR2 YFSETQ. The V and J ends lost 5 bases and 5 bases respectively, with 6 bases between them. The CDR3 consists of 11 residues. CDR3 region: CASRQGDTQYF. The CDR3 region has the DNA TGCGCCAGCAGACAGGGAGATACGCAGTATTTT. Full variable domain (outside the CDR3, taken from reference TRBV5-1 and TRBJ2-3): KAGVTQTPRYLIKTRGQQVTLSCSPISGHRSVSWYQQTPGQGLQFLFEYFSETQRNKGNFPGRFSGRQFSNSRSEMNVSTLELGDSALYLCASRQGDTQYFGPGTRLTVL.

This clonotype was seen many times. The chain couples TRBV30 to TRBJ2-1; 8 bases are a match to TRBD1. The germline V gene encodes CDR1 GTSNPN and CDR2 SVGIG (reference sequence). The V gene end was trimmed by 3 bases and the J gene end by 3 bases; junction bases not matched to a gene: 7. This CDR3 has 15 residues. This chain's CDR3 is CAWSADRGYYNEQFF. The CDR3, as DNA: TGTGCCTGGAGCGCTGACAGGGGATACTACAATGAGCAGTTCTTC.

This chain joins TRBV4-1 and TRBJ2-6; D remains ambiguous. This CDR3 has 19 residues. Germline CDR1 MGHRA, CDR2 YSYEKL. Trimming took 1 base from V and 3 from J, leaving 19 bases between them. The CDR3 DNA is TGCGCCAGCAGCCAAGGGTACCTGTCACATCTGTTTGGGGCCAACGTCCTGACTTTC. Residues: CASSQGYLSHLFGANVLTF.

At least ten counts were recorded for this clonotype. The CDR3 DNA sequence: TGTGCCAGTAGTATAGGGGCAGGGGCTAGGTACAATGAGCAGTTCTTC. Protein product: CASSIGAGARYNEQFF. The V call is TRBV19, the J call TRBJ2-1, with D tentatively TRBD1 (6 bases). Trimming stripped 1 base from V and 4 bases from J, with 14 bases between. The V gene's germline CDR1 is LNHDA and CDR2 SQIVND (reference sequence). This CDR3 is 16 amino acids long.

This clonotype was found many times. This chain uses TRBV6-5 with TRBJ2-1; 8 bases agree with TRBD2. This CDR3 is built from 16 residues. Trimming cost V 5 bases and J 4 bases; bases outside gene matches: 10. The germline V gene encodes CDR1 MNHEY and CDR2 SVGAGI. CDR3 coding DNA: TGTGCCAGCAGTAACCCTGGGGGACTAGTATACAATGAGCAGTTCTTC. Encoded protein: CASSNPGGLVYNEQFF.

This clonotype was observed many times. This chain joins TRBV20-1 and TRBJ1-2; no definite D call. Per germline, CDR1 DFQATT and CDR2 SNEGSKA (reference sequence). With 0 bases removed from V and 4 bases from J, the gap between germline ends came to 12 bases. The CDR3 contains 14 residues. The CDR3 DNA reads TGCAGTGCTAGAGATCGGGCAGGACCCTATGGCTACACCTTC. Its protein is CSARDRAGPYGYTF.

This clonotype was recorded at least ten times. This chain joins TRBV6-1 and TRBJ1-5; no definite D call. The CDR3 runs 14 residues. Germline CDR1 MNHNS, CDR2 SASEGT. V was pared by 3 bases and J by 9 bases, with 15 bases between. CDR3 sequence reads: CASSDKGSSAPQHF. CDR3 DNA: TGTGCCAGCAGTGATAAAGGGAGCAGCGCGCCCCAGCATTTT.

Many counts were recorded for this clonotype. The chain combines TRBV12-3 or TRBV12-4 with TRBJ1-5; no reliable D call. The CDR3 sequence is 12 residues long. The V gene lost 2 bases and the J gene lost 6 bases, with 5 bases spanning the gap. The chain's CDR3 is CASSLIGQPQHF. The CDR3 DNA is TGTGCCAGCAGTTTAATTGGTCAGCCCCAGCATTTT.

Remarks on this clonotype: A much larger clone lies one base from this, so it may be a read error. The V and J genes are TRBV2 and TRBJ2-3; D unclear. V was shortened by 8 bases and J by 7 bases, with 10 bases between the two germline ends. This CDR3 region has 11 residues. Germline V gene lookup returns CDR1 SNHLY and CDR2 FYNNEI. CDR3 region: CASQWPNTQYF. The CDR3 DNA reads TGTGCCAGCCAGTGGCCTAATACGCAGTATTTT.

Ten or more counts support this clonotype. The J gene is TRBJ2-3, the V gene TRBV9; the D gene is possibly TRBD2 (6 bases). The ends were cut back, 2 bases at V and 3 bases at J, with 16 bases in the middle. This CDR3 has 16 amino acids. CDR1 and CDR2 from the germline V gene are SGDLS and YYNGEE. The CDR3: CASSVLAGLGTDTQYF. The CDR3 bases are TGTGCCAGCAGCGTCCTGGCGGGACTGGGAACAGATACGCAGTATTTT.

In this sample, this clonotype turned up a few times. The rearrangement uses TRBV5-1 and TRBJ2-5, with 7 nucleotides matching TRBD2. In germline, CDR1 is SGHRS, CDR2 YFSETQ. J gave up 1 base and V 3 bases, and 9 bases lay outside the gene matches. This CDR3 is 16 amino acids long. CDR3 sequence: CASSWMSSSGQETQYF. The CDR3 DNA sequence: TGCGCCAGCAGCTGGATGAGTTCTAGCGGCCAAGAGACCCAGTACTTC.

The sample holds many counts of this clonotype. The chain has TRBV7-3 and TRBJ1-6; D not certain. Looked up from germline, CDR1 is SGHTA and CDR2 is FQGTGA. The CDR3 is made up of 14 amino acids. V was trimmed by 2 bases and J by 7 bases, leaving 9 bases between them. The CDR3 DNA reads as TGTGCCAGCAGCTTAGTGGCTCGGAATTCACCCCTCCACTTT. It translates to CASSLVARNSPLHF.

This clonotype was seen many times. The V gene is TRBV6-4, the J gene TRBJ2-1, with TRBD2 identical over 7 bases. J gave up 0 bases and V 3 bases, and 2 bases lay outside the gene matches. From germline, CDR1 is MRHNA and CDR2 SNTAGT. CDR3 length: 15 residues. The CDR3 DNA sequence: TGTGCCAGCAGTGAAGGCGGGAGCTCCTACAATGAGCAGTTCTTC. Protein: CASSEGGSSYNEQFF.

CDR3 amino acids: CASSHGTGPLVYEQYF. The CDR3 coding sequence is TGCGCCAGCAGCCACGGGACAGGGCCTTTAGTCTACGAGCAGTACTTC. The chain couples TRBV4-3 to TRBJ2-7, with 9 positions matching TRBD1. The trim removed 3 bases at V and 3 bases at J, leaving 9 bases unmatched. This CDR3 has 16 amino acids. CDR1 is LGHNA, CDR2 YSLEER, per germline.

This clonotype was seen at least ten times. V and J are TRBV7-6 and TRBJ2-1; TRBD1 matches 10 bases. The germline V gene has CDR1 SGHVS and CDR2 FNYEAQ. This CDR3 is 15 amino acids long. The J segment lost 4 bases and the V segment lost 4 bases, leaving 4 bases of the junction unmatched. CDR3 residues: CASSYDRGRYNEQFF. CDR3 DNA sequence: TGTGCCAGCAGCTACGACAGGGGGCGATACAATGAGCAGTTCTTC.

This clonotype was detected many times. The V gene is TRBV15, the J gene TRBJ1-2; 9 bases fit TRBD1. Per germline, CDR1 LNHNV and CDR2 YYDKDF (reference sequence). V shed 4 bases and J 4 bases; nucleotides not matched to a gene: 1. CDR3 length equals 13 residues. The chain's CDR3 is CATSTGQGYGYTF. In DNA, the CDR3 is TGTGCCACCAGCACGGGACAGGGCTATGGCTACACCTTC.

The gene calls are TRBV6-5 and TRBJ2-7; TRBD1 matches at 9 bases. Germline CDR1 and CDR2: MNHEY and SVGAGI. The trim removed 5 bases at V and 1 base at J, leaving 0 bases unmatched. There are 13 residues in the CDR3. The DNA of the CDR3 is TGTGCCAGCAGTGGGACAGGGTCCTACGAGCAGTACTTC. Protein: CASSGTGSYEQYF.

At least ten counts were recorded for this clonotype. This chain links TRBV7-6 with TRBJ1-5; D remains unclear. There are 13 residues in the CDR3. V was trimmed by 3 bases and J by 4 bases, leaving 7 bases between them. From germline, CDR1 is SGHVS and CDR2 FNYEAQ. The CDR3 reads CASSFSANQPQHF. The DNA for the CDR3 is TGTGCCAGCAGCTTTTCTGCAAATCAGCCCCAGCATTTT. Looking up the rest from reference TRBV7-6 and TRBJ1-5 gives the full variable domain: GAGVSQSPRYKVTKRGQDVALRCDPISGHVSLYWYRQALGQGPEFLTYFNYEAQQDKSGLPNDRFSAERPEGSISTLTIQRTEQRDSAMYRCASSFSANQPQHFGDGTRLSIL.

This clonotype was seen at least ten times. The J gene is TRBJ1-3, the V gene TRBV5-1; no clear D gene. Trimming took 0 bases from V and 2 from J, leaving 12 bases between them. Germline V CDR1 and CDR2: SGHRS, YFSETQ. The CDR3 is 16 amino acids. The CDR3 DNA follows: TGCGCCAGCAGCTTGGAACGGGGAAACCCTGGAAACACCATATATTTT. It specifies CASSLERGNPGNTIYF.